The T cell receptor beta chain under discussion was sequenced for a study of T-cell reconstitution after alpha-beta-depleted transplantation in children. This clonotype has ten or more counts. Its antigen is undetermined. This CDR3 contains 13 residues. Deletions cut 5 bases from V and 5 bases from J, with 12 bases between. Germline lookup yields CDR1 LNHDA and CDR2 SQIVND (reference sequence). Overall study findings and caveats: Roughly two months post-transplant, alpha-beta T cells reportedly originated from several hundred graft clones that had expanded.

Unique molecular identifiers were incorporated into the prepared TCRbeta library. MiXCR, run by TCRdb on the PCR reads, gives a single entry per CDR3 protein. This repertoire shows hundreds of thousands of distinct CDR3 sequences, over 10% found once; its top ten account for 0.79%. The genes are TRBV19 and TRBJ2-5; D ambiguous. This TCR was sampled from a girl aged 2 to 10 with congenital amegakaryocytic thrombocytopenia, due to receive a stem cell transplant. The material sequenced was PBMCs, taken before TCRalphabeta/CD19-depleted stem cell transplant. As DNA, the CDR3 is TGTGCCAGTAGTGTTTCGGGTGAGGAGACCCAGTACTTC. Amino acids: CASSVSGEETQYF.